The present TCR beta chain was sequenced within a study of graft-versus-host responses after intestinal transplantation. The overall study: Induction with anti-thymocyte globulin, then tacrolimus and steroids for around three years, was given to all recipients.

The protocol was immunoSEQ multiplex PCR, while the TCRdb copy is restricted to in-frame clones and leaves out a portion. The sample shows over 100,000 clones, approximately 92% of them seen only once. Regarding this clone: The antigen is undetermined.

This sequence originates from a human donor who received an intestinal transplant. The source material was unstimulated CD4+ T cells sorted from spleen or lymph node cells, sampled before intestinal transplant.

The CDR3 here is CASSLYFTPGGISGNTIYF. CDR3 coding DNA: TGTGCCAGCAGCTTGTATTTCACGCCGGGGGGAATCTCTGGAAACACCATATATTTT. V is TRBV5-4 and J is TRBJ1-3, with a possible D match to TRBD1 (5 bases). Germline assignment: CDR1 SGHNT and CDR2 YYREEE (reference sequence). This CDR3 comprises 19 residues. V lost 1 base and J 0 bases, leaving 20 bases between the germline ends. The full variable domain, rest sourced from reference TRBV5-4 and TRBJ1-3, is ETGVTQSPTHLIKTRGQQVTLRCSSQSGHNTVSWYQQALGQGPQFIFQYYREEENGRGNFPPRFSGLQFPNYSSELNVNALELDDSALYLCASSLYFTPGGISGNTIYFGEGSWLTVV.